One and the same sample provided the 18 T cell receptor beta chains below, sequenced in a study of shared clonotypes between healthy human individuals. The method was immunoSEQ multiplex PCR; TCRdb's version includes in-frame clones alone and lacks a portion of them. This sample carries fewer than 650,000 clones, roughly 72% of them seen once, and the ten largest clones take 9.5% to 15%. Sequencing was carried out using PBMCs. The receptors derive from a woman between 35 and 50 years old in good health. Some clones in this sample may be carry-over from other donors' samples.

This chain joins TRBV10-2 and TRBJ2-7, with TRBD2 matching over 8 bases. V was clipped by 6 bases and J by 2 bases; unmatched bases: 6. This CDR3 region has 14 residues. CDR1 WSHSY and CDR2 SAAADI come from the germline V gene. CDR3 bases: TGCGCCAGCAGCCGGACTAGCTCGGCCTACGAGCAGTACTTC. Its protein is CASSRTSSAYEQYF.

This clone was observed once. The chain links TRBV19 to TRBJ2-2, with a tentative D call TRBD2 (6 bases). Trimming stripped 5 bases from V and 3 bases from J, with 10 bases between. The germline CDR1 and CDR2 sequences are LNHDA and SQIVND (reference sequence). This CDR3 spans 14 amino acids. This CDR3 is CASSWGDYTGELFF. For the CDR3, the DNA is TGTGCCAGTAGTTGGGGGGACTACACCGGGGAGCTGTTTTTT.

The sample holds many counts of this clone. This sequence joins TRBV15 and TRBJ2-1; TRBD2 matches 9 bases. CDR3 length equals 15 residues. Germline trimming cut 0 bases from V and 9 bases from J; bases unmatched to any gene: 6. The germline CDR1 and CDR2 sequences are LNHNV and YYDKDF (reference sequence). CDR3 region: CATSRDWTSEVEQFF. In nucleotides, the CDR3 is TGTGCCACCAGCAGAGACTGGACTAGCGAGGTTGAGCAGTTCTTC. Using reference TRBV15 and TRBJ2-1 for the parts outside the CDR3, the full variable domain is DAMVIQNPRYQVTQFGKPVTLSCSQTLNHNVMYWYQQKSSQAPKLLFHYYDKDFNNEADTPDNFQSRRPNTSFCFLDIRSPGLGDTAMYLCATSRDWTSEVEQFFGPGTRLTVL.

This clone was seen only a few times. The rearrangement joins TRBV2 to TRBJ2-5, with unresolved D. The DNA end is more similar to TRBJ2-7, so the J call may be wrong. This CDR3 region has 12 residues. The germline V gene encodes CDR1 SNHLY and CDR2 FYNNEI. The CDR3, as DNA: TGTGCCAGCAGTTACACAGACTACGAGCAGTACTTC. It encodes CASSYTDYEQYF.

This chain uses TRBV7-2 with TRBJ1-1; no definite D call. Germline V gene lookup returns CDR1 SGHTA and CDR2 FQGNSA. The CDR3 is 14 amino acids. Trimming removed 0 bases from V and 1 base from J, with 6 bases in between. The DNA for the CDR3 is TGTGCCAGCAGCTTAGCGAGGCAGAACACTGAAGCTTTCTTT. This gives the protein CASSLARQNTEAFF.

The gene calls are TRBV7-2 and TRBJ2-7; D uncertain. Germline values: CDR1 SGHTA, CDR2 FQGNSA. Trimming took off 1 base at V and 2 bases at J, with 12 bases between the two ends. The CDR3 contains 15 residues. The CDR3 bases are TGTGCCAGCAGCTTAGTCCCGGGCTTAGCCTACGAGCAGTACTTC. It codes for CASSLVPGLAYEQYF.

This chain connects TRBV9 to TRBJ2-2; 11 nucleotides match TRBD2. The CDR3 totals 16 residues. Per germline, CDR1 SGDLS and CDR2 YYNGEE. V was clipped by 3 bases and J by 1 base; unmatched bases: 2. CDR3 loop: CASSALAGGNTGELFF. DNA of the CDR3: TGTGCCAGCAGCGCCCTAGCGGGAGGGAACACCGGGGAGCTGTTTTTT.

This chain joins TRBV19 and TRBJ1-5, with D unresolved. V shed 3 bases and J shed 5 bases, with 14 bases lying between them. The CDR3 contains 15 residues. Germline values: CDR1 LNHDA, CDR2 SQIVND (reference sequence). Here the CDR3 reads CASSIGATIHQPQHF. The CDR3 nucleotides read TGTGCCAGTAGTATTGGAGCCACGATCCATCAGCCCCAGCATTTT.

This chain connects TRBV6-1 to TRBJ2-2; D uncertain. The CDR3 runs 15 residues. Trimming cost V 4 bases and J 2 bases, with 11 bases left between them. Germline CDR1 MNHNS, CDR2 SASEGT. Here the CDR3 DNA reads TGTGCCAGCAGTGTCGGCGGACCTAACACCGGGGAGCTGTTTTTT. Residues: CASSVGGPNTGELFF.

This clone was recorded once. The V and J genes are TRBV4-2 and TRBJ2-1; possible D gene TRBD1, 6 bases. V was shortened by 0 bases and J by 2 bases, with 11 bases between the two germline ends. The CDR3 is 16 residues long. Germline V gene data show CDR1 as LGHNA and CDR2 as YNFKEQ. The CDR3 DNA reads TGTGCCAGCAGCCAAGATGGGGGCGGAACCTACAATGAGCAGTTCTTC. It translates to CASSQDGGGTYNEQFF.

Worth noting for this clone: A read error is possible here, since a much larger clone lies one base away. The rearrangement uses TRBV6-1 and TRBJ2-1, with D possibly being TRBD2 (6 bases). Germline V gives CDR1 MNHNS, CDR2 SASEGT. Trimming took 4 bases from V and 8 from J, leaving 15 bases between them. This CDR3 is built from 14 residues. The CDR3 sequence: CASSGLDLLDEQFF. For the CDR3, the DNA is TGTGCCAGCAGTGGACTAGACCTTCTGGATGAGCAGTTCTTC.

Here the CDR3 reads CASSLVILSYEQYF. The CDR3 DNA reads TGTGCCAGCAGCTTAGTAATTCTGTCTTACGAGCAGTACTTC. The chain combines TRBV7-8 with TRBJ2-7; D gene uncertain. The germline V and J ends were trimmed by 1 base and 4 bases, with 11 bases remaining between them. CDR1 is SGHVS, CDR2 FQNEAQ, per germline. The length of the CDR3 is 14 residues.

The rearrangement uses TRBV11-2 and TRBJ2-1; 9 bases are a match to TRBD1. Germline-derived CDR1 and CDR2 are SGHAT and FQNNGV. This CDR3 is built from 14 residues. Germline trimming cut 5 bases from V and 7 bases from J; bases unmatched to any gene: 6. CDR3 loop: CASSPGTGMNEQFF. As DNA, the CDR3 is TGTGCCAGCAGCCCCGGGACAGGGATGAATGAGCAGTTCTTC.

The chain carries TRBV27 and TRBJ2-7, with TRBD2 as a possible D gene (6 bases). In germline, CDR1 is MNHEY, CDR2 SMNVEV (reference sequence). Trimming removed 5 bases from V and 0 bases from J, with 11 bases in between. This CDR3 contains 14 residues. The CDR3 region has the DNA TGTGCCAGCAGTAGTAGCGGACGCTCCTACGAGCAGTACTTC. Translated, it gives CASSSSGRSYEQYF.

V usage is TRBV5-1 and J usage is TRBJ2-2; D call uncertain. Trimming took 4 bases from V and 4 from J, leaving 14 bases between them. Germline V lookup: CDR1 SGHRS, CDR2 YFSETQ. There are 15 residues in the CDR3. Here the CDR3 reads CASSIWSESTGELFF. In DNA form, the CDR3 reads TGCGCCAGCAGCATTTGGTCAGAATCCACCGGGGAGCTGTTTTTT.

Concerning this clone itself: The likely explanation is a read error, given a far larger clone one base away. Since no conserved phenylalanine or tryptophan closes the CDR3, a read error is the likely cause. Other DNA sequences of this sample code for an identical CDR3. V gene TRBV29-1 combines with J gene TRBJ1-2; D is unclear. V lost 7 bases, J lost 2 bases, and 8 bases lay in between. Germline V CDR1 and CDR2: SQVTM, ANQGSEA. This CDR3 contains 11 residues. The CDR3 DNA follows: TGCAGCGAGTCCTCAAACTATGGCTACACCTTA. This translates into CSESSNYGYTL.

The chain carries TRBV9 and TRBJ1-5; no definite D call. From germline, CDR1 is SGDLS and CDR2 YYNGEE. The CDR3 consists of 13 residues. V lost 2 bases and J lost 4, with 7 bases in between. The CDR3 reads CASSVDQNQPQHF. The CDR3 DNA is TGTGCCAGCAGCGTCGACCAAAATCAGCCCCAGCATTTT.

The chain couples TRBV4-2 to TRBJ2-1; 7 bases line up with TRBD2. The CDR3 sequence is 17 residues long. Germline CDR1 reads LGHNA; CDR2 reads YNFKEQ. V lost 0 bases, J lost 3 bases, and 8 bases stayed unmatched. Written as DNA, the CDR3 is TGTGCCAGCAGCCAAGATGCGGGCGGGAGAATCTACAATGAGCAGTTCTTC. It encodes CASSQDAGGRIYNEQFF.